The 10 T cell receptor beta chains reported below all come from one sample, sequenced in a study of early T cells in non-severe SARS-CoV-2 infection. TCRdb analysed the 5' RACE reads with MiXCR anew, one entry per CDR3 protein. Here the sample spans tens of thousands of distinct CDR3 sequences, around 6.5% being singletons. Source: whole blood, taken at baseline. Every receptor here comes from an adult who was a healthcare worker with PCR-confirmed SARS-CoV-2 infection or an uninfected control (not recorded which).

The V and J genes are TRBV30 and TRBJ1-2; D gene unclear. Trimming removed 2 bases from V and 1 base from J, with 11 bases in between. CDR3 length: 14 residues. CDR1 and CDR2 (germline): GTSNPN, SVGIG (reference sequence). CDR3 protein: CAWSNGPLNYGYTF. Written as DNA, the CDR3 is TGTGCCTGGAGTAATGGCCCGCTTAACTATGGCTACACCTTC.

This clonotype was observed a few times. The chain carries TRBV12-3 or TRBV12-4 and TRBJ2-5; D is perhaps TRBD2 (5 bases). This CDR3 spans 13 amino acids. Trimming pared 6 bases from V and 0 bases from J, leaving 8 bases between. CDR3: CASSSDYQETQYF. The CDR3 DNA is TGTGCCAGCAGCTCGGACTACCAAGAGACCCAGTACTTC.

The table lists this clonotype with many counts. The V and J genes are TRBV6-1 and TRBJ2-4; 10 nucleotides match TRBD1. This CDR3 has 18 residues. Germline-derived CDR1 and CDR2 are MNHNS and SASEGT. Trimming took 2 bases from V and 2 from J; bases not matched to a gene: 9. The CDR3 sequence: CASSEFGRDRGSKNIQYF. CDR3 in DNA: TGTGCCAGCAGTGAATTTGGAAGGGACAGGGGCTCCAAAAACATTCAGTACTTC.

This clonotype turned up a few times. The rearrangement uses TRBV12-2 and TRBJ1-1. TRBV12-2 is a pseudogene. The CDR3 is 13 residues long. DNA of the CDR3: TGTGCAAGTCGCTACGGACTCCCTAAGGGAGCTTTCTTT. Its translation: CASRYGLPKGAFF.

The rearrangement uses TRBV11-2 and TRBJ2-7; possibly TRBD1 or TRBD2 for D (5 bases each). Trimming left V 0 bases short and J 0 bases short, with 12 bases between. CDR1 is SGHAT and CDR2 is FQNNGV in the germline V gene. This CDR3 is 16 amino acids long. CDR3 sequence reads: CASSLELGVGSYEQYF. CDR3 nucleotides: TGTGCCAGCAGCTTAGAATTGGGGGTCGGCTCCTACGAGCAGTACTTC.

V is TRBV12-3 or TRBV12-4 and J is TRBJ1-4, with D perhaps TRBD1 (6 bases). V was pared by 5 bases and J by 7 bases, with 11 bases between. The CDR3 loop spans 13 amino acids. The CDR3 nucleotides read TGTGCCAGCAGTCTCCGGGACATTGAAAAACTGTTTTTT. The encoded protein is CASSLRDIEKLFF.

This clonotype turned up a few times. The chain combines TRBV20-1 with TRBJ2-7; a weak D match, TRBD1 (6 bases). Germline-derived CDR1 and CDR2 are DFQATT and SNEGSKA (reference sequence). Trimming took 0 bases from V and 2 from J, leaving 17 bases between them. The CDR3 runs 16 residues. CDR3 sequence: CSARDSRTALTYEQYF. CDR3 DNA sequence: TGCAGTGCTAGAGATAGTAGGACAGCACTTACCTACGAGCAGTACTTC.

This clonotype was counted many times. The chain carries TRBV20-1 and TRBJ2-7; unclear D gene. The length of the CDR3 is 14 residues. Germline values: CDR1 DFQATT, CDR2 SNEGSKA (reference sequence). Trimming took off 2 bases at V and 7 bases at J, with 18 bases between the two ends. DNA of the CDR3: TGCAGTGCTAGAAGCTTACTCTTAGTATGGGAGCAGTACTTC. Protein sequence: CSARSLLLVWEQYF.

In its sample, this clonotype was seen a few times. The CDR3 sequence is CATSRGALPGETQYF. CDR3 nucleotides: TGTGCCACCAGCAGAGGGGCCTTGCCCGGGGAGACCCAGTACTTC. The J gene is TRBJ2-5, the V gene TRBV15, with no clear D. Trimming took off 1 base at V and 5 bases at J, with 14 bases between the two ends. The CDR3 runs 15 residues. From germline, CDR1 is LNHNV and CDR2 YYDKDF (reference sequence).

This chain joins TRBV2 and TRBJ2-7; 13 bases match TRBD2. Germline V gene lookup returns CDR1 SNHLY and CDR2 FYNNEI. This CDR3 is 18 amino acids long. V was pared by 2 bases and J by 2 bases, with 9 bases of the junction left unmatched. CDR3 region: CASSERLAGGLSTYEQYF. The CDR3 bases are TGTGCCAGCAGTGAAAGACTAGCGGGAGGACTTAGTACCTACGAGCAGTACTTC.